Below, 11 T cell receptor beta chains from the same sample are listed, as sequenced in a study of blood T cells in healthy people across ages. Using a J-beta primer mix together with a sample-barcoded 5' primer, a second PCR was run for about 7 to 12 cycles. MiXCR, applied by TCRdb to the 5' RACE reads, yields one record per CDR3 protein. Of 850,000 to 950,000 distinct CDR3 sequences in the sample, under 35% were seen once. Sequenced material: blood. The receptors originated from a woman older than 75 in good health.

This clonotype was counted at least ten times. The CDR3 sequence is CASSLEAQSGTDTQYF. DNA for the CDR3: TGTGCCAGCAGCTTAGAGGCCCAGTCGGGAACAGATACGCAGTATTTT. The gene calls are TRBV11-3 and TRBJ2-3, with D possibly TRBD2 on 5 matching bases. Trimming took off 0 bases at V and 3 bases at J, with 13 bases between the two ends. The germline V gene encodes CDR1 SGHNT and CDR2 YENEEA. This CDR3 has 16 amino acids.

On this clonotype: A much larger clone is a single base away; this may be a read error. This chain uses TRBV6-6 with TRBJ1-4, with D possibly being TRBD1 (5 bases). CDR1 is MNHNY, CDR2 SVGAGI, per germline (reference sequence). The CDR3 has 13 residues. The CDR3 spells CASRQQDNEELFF. The CDR3 nucleotides read TGTGCCAGCAGGCAACAGGATAATGAAGAACTGTTTTTT.

The sample holds one count of this clonotype. V gene TRBV14 combines with J gene TRBJ1-2, with D uncertain. Trimming took 4 bases from V and 10 from J, leaving 19 bases between them. CDR1 is SGHDN and CDR2 is FVKESK in the germline V gene. CDR3 length equals 14 residues. In DNA form, the CDR3 reads TGTGCCAGCAGCCTCCGTCGGGGTCCGAACGACTACACCTTC. Translation: CASSLRRGPNDYTF.

This clonotype was seen more than once but under ten times. This sequence may be a read error, since a much larger clone differs from it by one base. The rearrangement links TRBV7-2 to TRBJ2-5, with TRBD1 identical over 10 bases. Germline assignment: CDR1 SGHTA and CDR2 FQGNSA. CDR3 length: 16 amino acids. Trimming at V came to 2 bases and at J to 11 bases, leaving 14 bases not matched to a gene. The CDR3 here is CASSLYGTGDYNEQYF. CDR3 nucleotide sequence: TGTGCCAGCAGCTTATATGGGACAGGGGACTACAATGAGCAGTACTTC.

This clonotype was seen only a few times. J is TRBJ2-7 and V is TRBV7-2; TRBD1 matches 7 bases. CDR1 is SGHTA, CDR2 FQGNSA, per germline. After removal of 6 bases from V and 7 bases from J, the junction contained 15 bases not matched to a gene. This CDR3 contains 15 residues. The CDR3 spells CASSLGTASYNEQYF. DNA of the CDR3: TGTGCCAGCAGTTTGGGGACAGCGTCCTACAATGAGCAGTACTTC.

This clonotype was recorded at least ten times. Written as DNA, the CDR3 is TGCAGTGGAGAGAACGGGGGACCCGCTAGCACAGATACGCAGTATTTT. Amino acid sequence: CSGENGGPASTDTQYF. The chain uses TRBV20-1 and TRBJ2-3; possibly TRBD2 for D (6 bases). Between the trimmed V and J ends, which lost 7 bases and 0 bases, there was a span of 20 bases. Germline V gene lookup returns CDR1 DFQATT and CDR2 SNEGSKA (reference sequence). The CDR3 has 16 amino acids.

This clonotype was found many times. The rearrangement joins TRBV7-2 to TRBJ2-1; 10 nucleotides line up with TRBD2. The CDR3 loop spans 19 amino acids. The germline CDR1 and CDR2 sequences are SGHTA and FQGNSA. V lost 5 bases, J lost 0 bases, and 13 bases stayed unmatched. The chain's CDR3 is CASSPPGLAKTSSYNEQFF. The CDR3 DNA follows: TGTGCCAGCAGCCCTCCGGGACTAGCGAAAACGAGCTCCTACAATGAGCAGTTCTTC.

This clonotype was seen once. A much larger clone lies one base from this, so it may be a read error. The chain combines TRBV3-1 with TRBJ2-1; D remains ambiguous. The germline CDR1 and CDR2 sequences are LGHDT and YNNKEL (reference sequence). CDR3 size: 14 residues. The CDR3 nucleotides are TGTGCCAGCAGCCAAGTCAGGAGCTACAAAGAGCAGTTCTTC. Protein product: CASSQVRSYKEQFF.

Notes on this clonotype: With a much larger clone just one base away, this may be a read error. The chain is built from TRBV14 and TRBJ2-3, with D possibly TRBD2 on 5 matching bases. CDR3 size: 13 residues. In germline, CDR1 is SGHDN, CDR2 FVKESK. The ends were cut back, 0 bases at V and 6 bases at J, with 7 bases in the middle. The chain's CDR3 is CASSQEEVDTQYF. CDR3 in DNA: TGTGCCAGCAGCCAAGAGGAGGTCGATACGCAGTATTTT. Drawing the rest from reference TRBV14 and TRBJ2-3, the complete variable domain is EAGVTQFPSHSVIEKGQTVTLRCDPISGHDNLYWYRRVMGKEIKFLLHFVKESKQDESGMPNNRFLAERTGGTYSTLKVQPAELEDSGVYFCASSQEEVDTQYFGPGTRLTVL.

The gene calls are TRBV25-1 and TRBJ2-1, with TRBD1 identical over 9 bases. The V gene's germline CDR1 is MGHDK and CDR2 SYGVNS. The V segment lost 6 bases and the J segment 5 bases; nucleotides outside the gene matches: 11. This CDR3 is built from 16 residues. The CDR3 reads CASSSQGQGVHNEQFF. The CDR3 coding sequence is TGTGCCAGCAGCTCCCAGGGACAGGGCGTCCACAATGAGCAGTTCTTC.

This clonotype was recorded many times. The V call is TRBV6-5, the J call TRBJ1-2, with TRBD1 identical over 10 bases. The germline gives CDR1 MNHEY, CDR2 SVGAGI. The V segment lost 0 bases and the J segment 7 bases; nucleotides outside the gene matches: 2. The CDR3 length is 14 residues. CDR3 DNA sequence: TGTGCCAGCAGTTACTCGGGACAGGGGACTGGCTACACCTTC. Translating it yields CASSYSGQGTGYTF.